This record covers a single T cell receptor beta chain. Its antigen is currently not known. Base qualities are not at hand, and no much larger clone is one base apart. Intraepithelial and lamina propria lymphocytes were isolated from graft specimens using dithiothreitol, EDTA incubations and collagenase D digestion. Serial intestinal graft biopsy specimens collected up to 600 days after transplant underwent bulk TCR-beta sequencing. The sample comes from a study of graft-versus-host responses after intestinal transplantation (dated by TCRdb to about 2021). Regarding the study in general: Recipients received multivisceral, liver-intestinal, or isolated intestinal transplants. Bulk TCR-beta CDR3 sequencing was used to track graft-versus-host and host-versus-graft alloreactive T cell clones in the graft, circulation and bone marrow after intestinal transplantation. Donor T cell macrochimerism was defined as a peak of at least 4% donor T cells among recipient peripheral blood mononuclear cells. Instead of going to the commercial service, samples from a few later patients were sequenced in-house on an Illumina MiSeq and processed with MiXCR. Alloreactive clones were identified by sequencing pre-transplant mixed lymphocyte reaction products and comparing these products with unstimulated pre-transplant donor and recipient T cells. A cohort of some 24 intestinal transplant recipients, including one retransplant, was enrolled, and a few patients lacking pretransplant specimens were excluded. All recipients received anti-thymocyte globulin induction followed by maintenance tacrolimus and steroids for around 3 years. What the research found in general, with its limitations: Conclusions were limited by the relatively low number and heterogeneity of intestinal transplant patients. Early after transplant, peak levels of circulating GvH clones were associated with declines in HvG clones. GvH clones were detected in recipient bone marrow, and some appeared earlier in ileal mucosa or blood, consistent with an intestinal mucosal origin. High GvH to HvG T cell clonal ratios were observed in the allografts of patients with donor T cell macrochimerism.

Libraries were constructed by the immunoSEQ multiplex PCR assay. Adaptive Biotechnologies carried out high-throughput TCR-beta CDR3 sequencing of genomic DNA for most patients. The paper's processing steps were these. Adaptive's ImmunoSEQ software was the source of the TCR sequencing data for around 20 patients, while three other patients were processed with MiXCR and VDJtools. CDR3 nucleotide sequences shared between donor and recipient were removed because the origin of such sequences could not be assigned. To count as alloreactive, a clone needed at least 2-fold expansion over unstimulated cells and a minimum CFSE-low frequency of 0.002% (template counts) or 0.001% (read counts). Clones detected in sequenced pre-transplant spleen, lymph node, or MLR CFSE-low populations of the donor or recipient were defined as mappable. The cumulative frequency of alloreactive clones was calculated as a percentage of all sequences, weighted by copy number. Drawn from immuneACCESS, this table holds only the in-frame rearrangements with V and J called that TCRdb kept. Clones are partly lost; checked studies trace under half to an unresolved V gene and leave the rest unexplained. The V and J calls and clone size were taken over from that table, and D and trimming were inferred from the DNA. Recorded for this sample are some 66,000 clones; about nine tenths of them occurred a single time. The ten largest clones capture more than 1.5% of the sample.

V drops 2 bases and J drops 5 bases, leaving 10 bases in between. Counted from cysteine to phenylalanine, this CDR3 has 14 amino acids. The entry retains the CDR3 DNA only, 42 bases that are in frame from base 1. CDR1 and CDR2, per the germline V gene, are MDHEN and SYDVKM. This sample comprised ileum tissue, obtained more than 350 days after transplant. This TCR came from a human patient who received an intestinal transplant, so some T cells may come from the graft donor. The chain joins TRBV28 to TRBJ1-5; the D gene cannot be resolved reliably. The CDR3 protein is CASSLGSGDQPQHF. In nucleotides, the sequence is TGTGCCAGCAGTTTAGGGAGTGGGGATCAGCCCCAGCATTTT.